The 4 T cell receptor beta chains given below trace back to one sample, sequenced in a study of prognosis after radiotherapy for stage I lung cancer. The TCR beta CDR3 region was amplified from genomic DNA, with two rounds of multiplex PCR being used for the amplification. First-round PCR employed TRBV- and TRBJ-specific primers for each gene. TCRdb reprocessed the multiplex PCR reads via MiXCR and lists one record per CDR3 protein. The sample includes 30,000 or so distinct CDR3 sequences, about 29% of them seen just once. The input for sequencing was PBMCs, taken before or after stereotactic body radiation therapy (not recorded which). These receptors all stem from a donor aged 50 or older with non-small cell lung cancer.

This chain uses TRBV5-1 with TRBJ2-1; no clear D. V lost 4 bases, J lost 6 bases, and 23 bases lay in between. The CDR3 totals 17 residues. Germline V gene sequence: CDR1 SGHRS, CDR2 YFSETQ. CDR3 DNA sequence: TGCGCCAGCAGCAGCCCCGAACAGTCTGCAAGGGCCAATGAGCAGTTCTTC. As protein: CASSSPEQSARANEQFF.

On this clonotype: One base away lies a much larger clone, so this may be a sequencing read error. The chain couples TRBV7-3 to TRBJ2-2; D is unclear. The CDR3 is 12 amino acids. Trimming took off 3 bases at V and 4 bases at J, with 3 bases between the two ends. From germline, CDR1 is SGHTA and CDR2 FQGTGA. The CDR3 here is CASSFTTGELFF. The CDR3 coding sequence is TGTGCCAGCAGCTTCACCACCGGGGAGCTGTTTTTT.

V is TRBV12-3 or TRBV12-4 and J is TRBJ2-7, with D possibly being TRBD1 (6 bases). Trimming took off 5 bases at V and 3 bases at J, with 20 bases between the two ends. This CDR3 comprises 16 residues. The CDR3, as DNA: TGTGCCAGCAGTCTTTCGACAGGTCTCACTGACTACGAGCAGTACTTC. It yields the protein CASSLSTGLTDYEQYF.

A few counts support this clonotype. CDR3 sequence: CASRPNMNTEAFF. The DNA for the CDR3 is TGTGCCAGTAGGCCTAATATGAACACTGAAGCTTTCTTT. The rearrangement joins TRBV19 to TRBJ1-1; D not certain. Germline V gene lookup returns CDR1 LNHDA and CDR2 SQIVND (reference sequence). The CDR3 extends over 13 amino acids. Trimming pared 6 bases from V and 0 bases from J, leaving 8 bases between.